These 18 T cell receptor beta chains share one sample of origin, sequenced in a study of blood T cells in healthy people across ages. For the second PCR, which ran for 7 to 11 cycles, a sample-barcoded 5' primer and a J-beta primer mix were used. TCRdb used MiXCR to reprocess the 5' RACE reads, holding one entry per CDR3 protein. This sample has about 570,000 distinct CDR3 sequences; 25% to 30% occur once, and the top ten carry approximately 18%. The material sequenced was blood. Receptors were obtained from a woman aged 70-85 years in good health.

V and J are TRBV25-1 and TRBJ2-5; the D gene could be TRBD1 or TRBD2 (6 bases each). The germline V gene has CDR1 MGHDK and CDR2 SYGVNS. CDR3 length equals 14 residues. Trimming left V 4 bases short and J 2 bases short, with 11 bases between. CDR3 nucleotides: TGTGCCAGCAGTGGGAGGGGGGTGCAAGAGACCCAGTACTTC. This translates into CASSGRGVQETQYF.

The table lists this clonotype with a few counts. The chain is built from TRBV29-1 and TRBJ2-1; D gene uncertain. CDR1 SQVTM and CDR2 ANQGSEA come from the germline V gene. This CDR3 region has 12 residues. Trimming removed 6 bases from V and 1 base from J, with 7 bases in between. DNA of the CDR3: TGCAGCGTCCGATTTTCCTACAATGAGCAGTTCTTC. Protein: CSVRFSYNEQFF.

V and J are TRBV6-2 or TRBV6-3 and TRBJ2-5, with 8 bases identical to TRBD1. The CDR3 spans 13 residues. With V trimmed by 7 bases and J by 4 bases, 5 bases remained unmatched. CDR1 and CDR2 (germline): MNHEY, SVGEGT. The CDR3 nucleotides read TGTGCCAGCAAAATCACAGGGGGAGAGACCCAGTACTTC. Protein sequence: CASKITGGETQYF.

The rearrangement uses TRBV20-1 and TRBJ2-5; the match to TRBD2 covers 10 bases. The germline V gene has CDR1 DFQATT and CDR2 SNEGSKA (reference sequence). J gave up 2 bases and V 6 bases, and 12 bases lay outside the gene matches. This CDR3 has 16 amino acids. CDR3 nucleotides: TGCAGTGCCCCGTCTGGAACTAGCGGGAAACAAGAGACCCAGTACTTC. Its translation is CSAPSGTSGKQETQYF.

Only a few counts were recorded for this clonotype. The chain combines TRBV5-1 with TRBJ2-2; TRBD2 is a possible D gene (6 bases). Germline loops: CDR1 SGHRS, CDR2 YFSETQ. The length of the CDR3 is 15 residues. V lost 1 base to trimming and J lost 7 bases, with 14 bases between them. This CDR3 is CASSLLNGGVGELFF. The CDR3 DNA is TGCGCCAGCAGCTTGCTAAACGGGGGAGTCGGGGAGCTGTTTTTT.

This clonotype was seen only a few times. The gene calls are TRBV5-4 and TRBJ1-2, with D possibly matching TRBD1 (5 bases). In germline, CDR1 is SGHNT, CDR2 YYREEE (reference sequence). Trimming shortened V by 0 bases and J by 8 bases, and 20 bases separated the two germline ends. The length of the CDR3 is 16 residues. The CDR3 nucleotides read TGTGCCAGCAGCTTGGGTCTGGGACGGCTACTATTCGGCTACACCTTC. It is translated as CASSLGLGRLLFGYTF.

The chain carries TRBV20-1 and TRBJ2-5, with 13 bases aligning to TRBD2. Germline V gene data show CDR1 as DFQATT and CDR2 as SNEGSKA (reference sequence). V was pared by 4 bases and J by 3 bases, with 5 bases of the junction left unmatched. There are 15 residues in the CDR3. The DNA of the CDR3 is TGCAGTGCTATCGGGACTAGCGGGGAAGAAGAGACCCAGTACTTC. Its translation: CSAIGTSGEEETQYF.

The CDR3 is CATSREPSSTDTQYF. CDR3 nucleotides: TGTGCCACCAGCAGAGAACCCAGCTCCACAGATACGCAGTATTTT. The chain combines TRBV15 with TRBJ2-3; D remains unclear. CDR1 and CDR2 from the germline V gene are LNHNV and YYDKDF (reference sequence). The CDR3 runs to 15 residues. V gave up 0 bases and J gave up 2 bases, with 9 bases separating them.

This clonotype was recorded only once. The chain joins TRBV5-1 to TRBJ2-7, with 7 positions matching TRBD1. From germline, CDR1 is SGHRS and CDR2 YFSETQ. J was trimmed by 5 bases and V by 4 bases; bases with no gene match: 12. The CDR3 covers 15 residues. The CDR3 protein is CASSQGQLGDHEQYF. The CDR3 nucleotides read TGCGCCAGCAGCCAGGGACAGCTGGGGGACCACGAGCAGTACTTC.

The rearrangement uses TRBV18 and TRBJ2-5, with TRBD1 identical over 9 bases. Germline V gene lookup returns CDR1 KGHSH and CDR2 LQKENI. The V gene end was trimmed by 3 bases and the J gene end by 4 bases; junction bases not matched to a gene: 6. The length of the CDR3 is 15 residues. The CDR3 coding sequence is TGTGCCAGCTCACCCTCTGGACAGGGGAGAGAGACCCAGTACTTC. Amino acid sequence: CASSPSGQGRETQYF.

This clonotype was counted a few times. This chain connects TRBV5-1 to TRBJ2-3; D call uncertain. The CDR3 totals 12 residues. V lost 1 base to trimming and J lost 5 bases, with 5 bases between them. Germline V lookup: CDR1 SGHRS, CDR2 YFSETQ. In DNA form, the CDR3 reads TGCGCCAGCAGCTTGAATCAAGATACGCAGTATTTT. Its protein product is CASSLNQDTQYF. Filled out from reference TRBV5-1 and TRBJ2-3, the complete variable domain reads KAGVTQTPRYLIKTRGQQVTLSCSPISGHRSVSWYQQTPGQGLQFLFEYFSETQRNKGNFPGRFSGRQFSNSRSEMNVSTLELGDSALYLCASSLNQDTQYFGPGTRLTVL.

The chain combines TRBV3-1 with TRBJ2-5; 8 bases align to TRBD2. The germline gives CDR1 LGHDT, CDR2 YNNKEL (reference sequence). This CDR3 comprises 15 residues. The V segment lost 4 bases and the J segment 4 bases; nucleotides outside the gene matches: 8. CDR3 region: CASSPARGGRETQYF. DNA of the CDR3: TGTGCCAGCAGCCCCGCACGGGGGGGCCGAGAGACCCAGTACTTC.

The chain is built from TRBV9 and TRBJ2-5; D is unresolved. The DNA end lines up better with TRBJ2-1; the J call may be wrong. CDR3 length: 13 amino acids. The germline V gene encodes CDR1 SGDLS and CDR2 YYNGEE. CDR3 coding DNA: TGTGCCAGCAGCGTAGATGGTAGAGATGAGCAGTTCTTC. Its protein is CASSVDGRDEQFF.

V is TRBV29-1 and J is TRBJ2-1; D is possibly TRBD2 (5 bases). The end of the DNA fits TRBJ2-7 better, so the J call may be wrong. CDR1 and CDR2 (germline): SQVTM, ANQGSEA. The CDR3 is made up of 14 amino acids. The CDR3 loop reads CSVEIQGLRNEQYF. The CDR3, as DNA: TGCAGCGTTGAAATACAAGGACTGAGAAACGAGCAGTACTTC.

This clonotype was recorded once. A junction boundary mismatches the germline segment, possibly from a read error. This chain connects TRBV12-3 or TRBV12-4 to TRBJ2-7; D possibly corresponds to TRBD1 (5 bases). The CDR3 spans 15 residues. DNA for the CDR3: TGCGCCAGCAGTTTGCAGGGTACCCTGCTCTACGAGCAGTACTTC. Protein product: CASSLQGTLLYEQYF.

This clonotype was seen a handful of times. The J gene is TRBJ1-4, the V gene TRBV7-9; possible D gene TRBD1, 5 bases. CDR3 length: 16 amino acids. V was trimmed by 5 bases and J by 2 bases, leaving 15 bases between them. Germline loops: CDR1 SEHNR, CDR2 FQNEAQ (reference sequence). The CDR3: CASSPGRASTNEKLFF. The CDR3 nucleotides read TGTGCCAGCAGCCCCGGCAGGGCCAGTACTAATGAAAAACTGTTTTTT.

The genes are TRBV20-1 and TRBJ1-5; possibly TRBD1 for D (5 bases). The CDR3 is 12 residues long. V shed 8 bases and J shed 4 bases, with 12 bases lying between them. CDR1 is DFQATT, CDR2 SNEGSKA, per germline (reference sequence). CDR3 in DNA: TGCAGTACGGGCCCAGGGAATCAGCCCCAGCATTTT. This codes for CSTGPGNQPQHF.

This clonotype was seen only a few times. The CDR3 does not close with the conserved phenylalanine or tryptophan, likely indicating a read error. No DNA is shown, since the ends of the CDR3 on it are uncertain; the CDR3 is the one TCRdb lists. The CDR3 is CASSHSGTSR. J is TRBJ2-4 and V is TRBV12-3 or TRBV12-4; TRBD2 is the table's D call and was not checked against the DNA. The CDR3 sequence runs 10 residues, both termini included.